The rows below give T cell receptor beta chains drawn from one sample of a study of blood T cells in healthy people across ages. Using its own MiXCR run on the 5' RACE reads, TCRdb lists one record per CDR3 protein. The sample gives 780,000 or so distinct CDR3 sequences, approximately 60% of which show up once; approximately 24% is in the top ten. Sequencing was performed on blood. The receptors here all came from a man aged 35 to 55 in good health. The CDR3 runs from the conserved cysteine through the conserved F or W. D genes are given only for firm matches. Some rows mark clone size as missing; the rest say once, few, many or name a class of expanded clone.

NA,NA,TRBJ2-3,TRBV27,TGTGCCAGCAGTTTACAGACAGTCACAGATACGCAGTATTTT,CASSLQTVTDTQYF
NA,NA,TRBJ2-3,TRBV7-9,TGTGCCAGCGGAGCTAGGGGGGAGGCAGATACGCAGTATTTT,CASGARGEADTQYF
NA,NA,TRBJ1-2,TRBV20-1,TGCAGTGCTCTGCGAAACTCTAACTATGGCTACACCTTC,CSALRNSNYGYTF
NA,NA,TRBJ1-1,TRBV7-3,TGTGCCAGCAGCCCGCATCAGGGGAACACTGAAGCTTTCTTT,CASSPHQGNTEAFF
NA,NA,TRBJ2-1,TRBV2,TGTGCCAGCAGTGAAGTAGGCGCGAACAATGAGCAGTTCTTC,CASSEVGANNEQFF
few,NA,TRBJ2-3,TRBV12-3/TRBV12-4,TGTGCCAGCAGTTTTAAAGATACGCAGTATTTT,CASSFKDTQYF
NA,NA,TRBJ2-5,TRBV29-1,TGCAGCGTTGTAAGACAGTCTCAAGAGACCCAGTACTTC,CSVVRQSQETQYF
NA,NA,TRBJ2-7,TRBV19,TGTGCCAGTAGTATCCAGGGCCGCTCCTACGAGCAGTACTTC,CASSIQGRSYEQYF
NA,NA,TRBJ2-3,TRBV3-1,TGTGCCAGCAGCCAAACTCGACAGGCAGGAGCAGATACGCAGTATTTT,CASSQTRQAGADTQYF
NA,TRBD1,TRBJ2-2,TRBV11-2,TGTGCCAGCAGACAGGACAGGGTATTATCCGGGGAGCTGTTTTTT,CASRQDRVLSGELFF
few,NA,TRBJ2-7,TRBV5-1,TGCGCCAGCAGCTTGGAACCTCAGTACGAGCAGTACTTC,CASSLEPQYEQYF
NA,TRBD2,TRBJ2-5,TRBV4-3,TGCGCCAGCAGCCCGGGACTAGCGGGAATGGAGACCCAGTACTTC,CASSPGLAGMETQYF
NA,NA,TRBJ2-3,TRBV10-2,TGCGCCAGCAGACGGACGGGGAACACAGATACGCAGTATTTT,CASRRTGNTDTQYF
few,TRBD2,TRBJ2-7,TRBV12-3/TRBV12-4,TGTGCCAGCAGTTTAGCGGGACTATCGAGCTCCTACGAGCAGTACTTC,CASSLAGLSSSYEQYF
NA,TRBD2,TRBJ2-5,TRBV6-5,TGTGCCAGCAGTTACGGACTAGCGGGTCCCCAAGAGACCCAGTACTTC,CASSYGLAGPQETQYF
NA,TRBD1,TRBJ2-5,TRBV10-3,TGTGCCACGGGACAGTCGTGGGAGACCCAGTACTTC,CATGQSWETQYF
NA,NA,TRBJ2-1,TRBV7-2,TGTGCCAGCAGCTTTGGCCTGCGCTCCTACAATGAGCAGTTCTTC,CASSFGLRSYNEQFF
few,NA,TRBJ2-3,TRBV7-9,TGTGCCAGCAGCGGCCGCAAAGGGGGGATTAGTACGCAGTATTTT,CASSGRKGGISTQYF
NA,NA,TRBJ2-1,TRBV9,TGTGCCAGCAGCCCTACCGGGTCCCTTTCCTACAATGAGCAGTTCTTC,CASSPTGSLSYNEQFF
NA,TRBD2,TRBJ2-4,TRBV11-2,TGTGCCAGCAGCAGGCTAGCGGGGCCTCCAGGGGCCAAAAACATTCAGTACTTC,CASSRLAGPPGAKNIQYF
once,TRBD1,TRBJ1-1,TRBV7-9,TGTGCCAGCAGCTCTCAACGACAGGGACACACTGAAGCTTTCTTT,CASSSQRQGHTEAFF
NA,TRBD2,TRBJ2-3,TRBV27,TGTGCCAGCAGTTTGCTAGCGGTGGGCACAGATACGCAGTATTTT,CASSLLAVGTDTQYF
NA,NA,TRBJ2-5,TRBV12-3/TRBV12-4,TGTGCCAGCAGCTGGGCTAACGCGGAGACCCAGTACTTC,CASSWANAETQYF
NA,TRBD1,TRBJ1-1,TRBV10-3,TGTGCCATCAGCGAAGGACAGGGATTAAACACTGAAGCTTTCTTT,CAISEGQGLNTEAFF
NA,NA,TRBJ2-1,TRBV6-5,TGTGCCAGCAGAAGCACTTGGAGGTTCGTCCACAATGAGCAGTTCTTC,CASRSTWRFVHNEQFF
NA,NA,TRBJ2-7,TRBV4-1,TGCGCCAGCAGCCAACCAGGGGACGAGCAGTACTTC,CASSQPGDEQYF
NA,TRBD1,TRBJ2-4,TRBV18,TGTGCCAGCTCACAAAAACAGGGACAGAACATTCAGTACTTC,CASSQKQGQNIQYF
NA,TRBD1,TRBJ1-1,TRBV7-2,TGTGCCAGCAGCCGGAGCCGGGACAGGATTACGAACACTGAAGCTTTCTTT,CASSRSRDRITNTEAFF
NA,NA,TRBJ1-1,TRBV6-5,TGTGCCAGCAGTTATGCGGCCGGGGGTGTTACTGAAGCTTTCTTT,CASSYAAGGVTEAFF
NA,TRBD1,TRBJ2-7,TRBV20-1,TGCAGTGCACAGGGGGGCGACGAGCAGTACTTC,CSAQGGDEQYF
NA,TRBD1,TRBJ1-2,TRBV3-1,TGTGCCAGCAGCCAAAACCCAGGGGGCGCTTATGGCTACACCTTC,CASSQNPGGAYGYTF
NA,NA,TRBJ2-2,TRBV7-3,TGTGCCAGCAGGCGTGGTGAGCACGGGGAGCTGTTTTTT,CASRRGEHGELFF
few,TRBD1,TRBJ2-1,TRBV29-1,TGCAGCGTTGAAGACAGGGGGTACAATGAGCAGTTCTTC,CSVEDRGYNEQFF
NA,NA,TRBJ1-1,TRBV29-1,TGCAGCGTTGAATCAGGGGTAGATATTATGTCGTCGGGTTTCTTT,CSVESGVDIMSSGFF
NA,NA,TRBJ2-1,TRBV7-3,TGTGCCAGCAGCTTATCGGCAGGGGACCAGAATGAGCAGTTCTTC,CASSLSAGDQNEQFF
NA,NA,TRBJ2-1,TRBV20-1,TGCAGTGCTAGAAAACCGGGACGGAGATACAATGAGCAGTTCTTC,CSARKPGRRYNEQFF
NA,NA,TRBJ1-2,TRBV7-2,TGTGCCAGCAGCCTATCCTCCCAGGAGATCTATGACTACACCTTC,CASSLSSQEIYDYTF